The source of this T cell receptor (beta chain) is a study of blood T cell repertoires in COVID-19. Across the study: The analysed material was cDNA or gDNA that came from T cells, B-cell-depleted T cells, or PBMCs.

V was cut by 3 bases and J by 5 bases, with 19 bases left in between. The CDR3 has 16 amino acids. Germline loops: CDR1 MNHEY, CDR2 SMNVEV (reference sequence). Repertoires were generated with immunoSEQ multiplex PCR, while TCRdb's copy carries only in-frame clones and drops some. The sample includes under 95,000 clones, 80% to 90% of them seen just once. This chain uses TRBV27 with TRBJ1-1; tentative D call: TRBD1 (6 bases). The TCR was taken from a human donor with acute or convalescent COVID-19. The donor label of this sample is uncertain. Sequenced sample: peripheral blood. CDR3 amino acids: CASSLAQGSSMTEAFF. The DNA of the CDR3 is TGTGCCAGCAGTTTGGCGCAGGGGTCGTCTATGACTGAAGCTTTCTTT.